Shown below are 6 T cell receptor beta chains from a single sample sequenced in a study of T cells after somatic rescue of genetic block. The method was immunoSEQ multiplex PCR; TCRdb's version includes in-frame clones alone and lacks a portion of them. The sample lists 110,000 or so clones, 75% to 95% occurring once. Specimen: peripheral blood mononuclear cells (PBMCs). The source of these receptors is a woman aged 18-29 years.

This clone has only a few counts. This chain connects TRBV11-2 to TRBJ2-2; no clear D. CDR1 and CDR2 (germline): SGHAT, FQNNGV. The germline V and J ends were trimmed by 1 base and 4 bases, with 13 bases remaining between them. CDR3 length: 16 amino acids. CDR3 coding DNA: TGTGCCAGCAGCTTAGTACCCAGCCCGATCACCGGGGAGCTGTTTTTT. Encoded protein: CASSLVPSPITGELFF.

Here the CDR3 DNA reads TGTGCCAGCAGCTTGGGACAAATCCAAGAGACCCAGTACTTC. It specifies CASSLGQIQETQYF. The chain is built from TRBV5-4 and TRBJ2-5; no clear D. Germline-derived CDR1 and CDR2 are SGHNT and YYREEE (reference sequence). There are 14 residues in the CDR3. V was clipped by 0 bases and J by 1 base, with 7 bases between them.

V gene TRBV7-3 combines with J gene TRBJ2-1; the D gene is possibly TRBD2 (5 bases). The V gene lost 0 bases and the J gene lost 7 bases, with 13 bases spanning the gap. Germline V gives CDR1 SGHTA, CDR2 FQGTGA. The CDR3 extends over 15 amino acids. The chain's CDR3 is CASSLTGSTGNEQFF. As DNA, the CDR3 is TGTGCCAGCAGCTTAACGGGGTCCACGGGGAATGAGCAGTTCTTC. Supplemented by reference TRBV7-3 and TRBJ2-1, the full variable domain reads GAGVSQTPSNKVTEKGKYVELRCDPISGHTALYWYRQSLGQGPEFLIYFQGTGAADDSGLPNDRFFAVRPEGSVSTLKIQRTERGDSAVYLCASSLTGSTGNEQFFGPGTRLTVL.

The chain joins TRBV11-2 to TRBJ2-7; perhaps TRBD2 as D (6 bases). There are 16 residues in the CDR3. V was cut by 1 base and J by 3 bases, with 16 bases left in between. Germline V gene data show CDR1 as SGHAT and CDR2 as FQNNGV. CDR3 sequence: CASSLGIRTKDYEQYF. For the CDR3, the DNA is TGTGCCAGCAGCTTAGGTATTAGGACTAAAGACTACGAGCAGTACTTC.

Here the CDR3 DNA reads TGTGCCAGCAGTGATGGGCAGTTCGGTGGCGAGCAGTACTTC. Amino acid sequence: CASSDGQFGGEQYF. The J gene is TRBJ2-7, the V gene TRBV2; D remains unclear. CDR1 and CDR2 from the germline V gene are SNHLY and FYNNEI. The CDR3 has 14 amino acids. The V gene lost 3 bases and the J gene lost 6 bases, with 15 bases spanning the gap.

In DNA, the CDR3 is TGTGCCAGCTCACTGGGAAAGGACACTGAAGCTTTCTTT. Protein sequence: CASSLGKDTEAFF. This chain uses TRBV18 with TRBJ1-1, with D hard to call. Germline-derived CDR1 and CDR2 are KGHSH and LQKENI. The V end lost 4 bases, the J end lost 3 bases, and 9 bases lay between the germline ends. This CDR3 spans 13 amino acids.